The clone carrying this T cell receptor (beta chain) is medium-sized. What it recognizes is unknown. This was the immunoSEQ v3.0 assay at survey level. The table came from immunoSEQ multiplex PCR; TCRdb's copy has only in-frame clones and leaves some out. The data show about 16,000 clones, approximately 73% seen once. The CDR3 spans 16 residues. The germline CDR1 and CDR2 sequences are SGHRS and YFSETQ. V dropped 4 bases and J dropped 4; count of bases not matched to a gene: 8. This sample was taken from a study of long-term antiretroviral therapy in people with HIV. At least one PBMC sample before ART and at least two after were required. Points from the study as a whole: Clonotypes expanded prior to ART showed repertoire dominance at all sampled time points. Relative to control repertoires, HIV repertoires exhibited narrower CDR3 length ranges.

Sample: unsorted PBMCs, taken just under 2.6 years before starting antiretroviral therapy. The chain joins TRBV5-1 to TRBJ2-3; 11 bases are a match to TRBD2. The TCR sequence derives from a woman in her 50s with HIV. The CDR3 protein is CASSPALAGASDTQYF. The CDR3, as DNA: TGCGCCAGCAGCCCCGCACTAGCGGGGGCGTCAGATACGCAGTATTTT.